Below are 17 T cell receptor beta chains sequenced from a single sample in a study of identical twins. TCRdb reprocessed the 5' RACE reads via MiXCR and lists one record per CDR3 protein. The data contain 310,000 or so distinct CDR3 sequences, more than 6.5% of them singletons. The same specimen was also included in a second study, on yellow fever vaccine responses in identical twins.

What was sequenced was memory (CD45RO+) T cells sorted from blood. The source is a woman aged 18-29 years in good health.

There are many counts of this clonotype. The chain has TRBV29-1 and TRBJ1-2, with 8 positions matching TRBD1. The CDR3 is 17 amino acids. The V gene end was trimmed by 4 bases and the J gene end by 6 bases; junction bases not matched to a gene: 19. CDR1 is SQVTM, CDR2 ANQGSEA, per germline. CDR3 sequence: CSVGGAIYWTGNDGYTF. CDR3 DNA: TGCAGCGTTGGAGGGGCCATTTACTGGACAGGGAATGATGGCTACACCTTC.

The V and J genes are TRBV6-1 and TRBJ1-5, with TRBD1 as a possible D gene (5 bases). The germline V gene has CDR1 MNHNS and CDR2 SASEGT. The CDR3 loop spans 14 amino acids. V lost 2 bases and J lost 2, with 7 bases in between. The CDR3 nucleotides are TGTGCCAGCAGTGAATCGGGGGGCAATCAGCCCCAGCATTTT. Its protein product is CASSESGGNQPQHF.

The chain employs TRBV5-1 and TRBJ2-7; 13 bases are a match to TRBD2. CDR1 and CDR2 from the germline V gene are SGHRS and YFSETQ. J lost 9 bases, V lost 3 bases, and 9 bases had no gene match. The CDR3 contains 15 residues. CDR3 in DNA: TGCGCCAGCAGCTCGGGGACTAGCGGGACCGACGCGCAGTACTTC. Amino acid sequence: CASSSGTSGTDAQYF.

The rearrangement joins TRBV6-5 to TRBJ2-3; 11 bases align to TRBD2. With 6 bases clipped from V and 1 base from J, the junction kept 6 bases outside the gene matches. Germline V gives CDR1 MNHEY, CDR2 SVGAGI. CDR3 length: 16 residues. In nucleotides, the CDR3 is TGTGCCAGCAGGTCCTCGGGACTAGCGGGCACAGATACGCAGTATTTT. Translating gives CASRSSGLAGTDTQYF.

This clonotype was seen a few times. The chain recombines TRBV27 with TRBJ2-7; 7 bases map to TRBD1. CDR3 size: 15 residues. Trimming cost V 8 bases and J 1 base; bases outside gene matches: 11. Germline V gene lookup returns CDR1 MNHEY and CDR2 SMNVEV (reference sequence). CDR3 protein: CASRRTGLGSYEQYV. The CDR3 bases are TGTGCCAGCCGACGGACAGGCCTAGGGTCCTACGAGCAGTACGTC.

This clonotype was picked up many times. In DNA form, the CDR3 reads TGTGCCAGCCGGGAGGTCATGAACACTGAAGCTTTCTTT. Translation gives CASREVMNTEAFF. The chain has TRBV6-1 and TRBJ1-1; the D is unclear. CDR1 is MNHNS, CDR2 SASEGT, per germline. The CDR3 covers 13 residues. The V end lost 8 bases, the J end lost 0 bases, and 10 bases lay between the germline ends.

This clonotype was seen ten or more times. This sequence joins TRBV12-3 or TRBV12-4 and TRBJ1-2; TRBD1 aligns across 8 bases. The CDR3 sequence is 16 residues long. With V trimmed by 4 bases and J by 5 bases, 12 bases remained unmatched. In DNA, the CDR3 is TGTGCCAGCAGTTCGTGGGGGTACAGGGGGAAGTATGGCTACACCTTC. This sequence encodes CASSSWGYRGKYGYTF.

The V gene is TRBV5-1, the J gene TRBJ1-3; no clear D. This CDR3 contains 14 residues. The ends were cut back, 0 bases at V and 3 bases at J, with 7 bases in the middle. Germline V gene sequence: CDR1 SGHRS, CDR2 YFSETQ. The CDR3 nucleotides read TGCGCCAGCAGCTTGGCGTATGATGGAAACACCATATATTTT. Its translation is CASSLAYDGNTIYF.

This clonotype has a count of ten or more. In DNA form, the CDR3 reads TGTGCCATCCGCGGACAAGAGACCCAGTACTTC. Amino acids: CAIRGQETQYF. J is TRBJ2-5 and V is TRBV10-3; the D is unclear. The germline CDR1 and CDR2 sequences are ENHRY and SYGVKD. V lost 8 bases and J 2 bases, leaving 6 bases between the germline ends. CDR3 length: 11 amino acids.

V is TRBV28 and J is TRBJ1-1; D perhaps matches TRBD1 (5 bases). There are 11 residues in the CDR3. Germline CDR1 is MDHEN and CDR2 is SYDVKM. Trimming took off 3 bases at V and 11 bases at J, with 10 bases between the two ends. In DNA form, the CDR3 reads TGTGCCAGCAGTTTTAAGGGGCACGCTTTCTTT. Its translation is CASSFKGHAFF.

This clonotype was detected many times. The CDR3 spells CASSSGTGGTDTQYF. The CDR3 DNA follows: TGTGCCAGCAGTTCCGGGACAGGAGGCACAGATACGCAGTATTTT. The chain links TRBV6-4 to TRBJ2-3; TRBD1 matches 8 bases. Trimming at V came to 5 bases and at J to 1 base, leaving 5 bases not matched to a gene. Per the germline V gene, CDR1 is MRHNA and CDR2 is SNTAGT. The CDR3 runs to 15 residues.

This clonotype was detected a few times. The chain uses TRBV15 and TRBJ2-2, with 8 bases lining up with TRBD2. After removal of 5 bases from V and 2 bases from J, the junction contained 4 bases not matched to a gene. The germline gives CDR1 LNHNV, CDR2 YYDKDF (reference sequence). The length of the CDR3 is 15 residues. CDR3 amino acids: CATSFSGINTGELFF. The CDR3 DNA sequence: TGTGCCACCAGCTTTAGCGGGATCAACACCGGGGAGCTGTTTTTT.

This clonotype has at least ten counts. The V and J genes are TRBV12-3 or TRBV12-4 and TRBJ2-4; D is unclear. The CDR3 has 16 amino acids. Trimming took off 5 bases at V and 0 bases at J, with 14 bases between the two ends. The CDR3 nucleotides are TGTGCCAGCAGTGACTCGACATCGACAGCCAAAAACATTCAGTACTTC. This translates into CASSDSTSTAKNIQYF.

This clonotype was observed many times. The rearrangement uses TRBV5-5 and TRBJ2-7; D call uncertain. The V gene lost 5 bases and the J gene lost 4 bases, with 10 bases spanning the gap. CDR1 and CDR2 from the germline V gene are SGHKS and YYEKEE (reference sequence). CDR3 length: 12 amino acids. The CDR3 here is CASSKDWYEQYF. The CDR3 nucleotides are TGTGCCAGCAGTAAGGATTGGTACGAGCAGTACTTC. Full variable domain (outside the CDR3, taken from reference TRBV5-5 and TRBJ2-7): DAGVTQSPTHLIKTRGQQVTLRCSPISGHKSVSWYQQVLGQGPQFIFQYYEKEERGRGNFPDRFSARQFPNYSSELNVNALLLGDSALYLCASSKDWYEQYFGPGTRLTVT.

This clonotype has only a few counts. The V gene is TRBV6-1, the J gene TRBJ1-1, with D hard to call. In germline, CDR1 is MNHNS, CDR2 SASEGT. Trimming left V 1 base short and J 5 bases short, with 11 bases between. The CDR3 runs to 14 residues. CDR3 DNA sequence: TGTGCCAGCAGTGAAGGGTGGGGAGGTACTGAAGCTTTCTTT. Translation: CASSEGWGGTEAFF.

The chain couples TRBV7-3 to TRBJ2-3; 7 bases fit TRBD1. Germline-derived CDR1 and CDR2 are SGHTA and FQGTGA. J was trimmed by 1 base and V by 5 bases; bases with no gene match: 12. The CDR3 has 17 residues. Written as DNA, the CDR3 is TGTGCCAGCAGCCCAGGGGGAGCTGCCAGTCGCACAGATACGCAGTATTTT. Translating gives CASSPGGAASRTDTQYF.

The chain links TRBV7-8 to TRBJ2-1, with a possible D match to TRBD1 (6 bases). V was trimmed by 6 bases and J by 9 bases, leaving 12 bases between them. The CDR3 is made up of 12 amino acids. Germline-derived CDR1 and CDR2 are SGHVS and FQNEAQ. The CDR3 sequence is CASRQGKGEQFF. CDR3 coding DNA: TGTGCCAGCAGACAGGGTAAGGGTGAGCAGTTCTTC.